This T cell receptor (beta chain) was observed in a study of blood T cell repertoires in COVID-19. Study-wide background: Sites across the United States, Italy and Spain contributed samples from acute and convalescent COVID-19. In each case, the material was cDNA or gDNA derived from T cells, B-cell-depleted T cells, or PBMCs.

In the original workflow: By means of reference gene primer amplification, nucleated cell counts were estimated. Libraries were prepared by immunoSEQ multiplex PCR; TCRdb keeps only in-frame clonotypes and omits some of them. V, J and clone size were drawn from that table, and D and trimming were deduced from the DNA. The data show 200,000 to 250,000 clones, roughly 80% seen once. This clonotype originated in a man aged 25 to 45 with active or convalescent COVID-19. Sequencing used peripheral blood.

The CDR3 nucleotides are TGTGCCAGCAGTGAATGGTCGGTAAACACCGGGGAGCTGTTTTTT. Translating gives CASSEWSVNTGELFF. The J gene is TRBJ2-2, the V gene TRBV6-1; no clear D gene. V dropped 2 bases and J dropped 2 bases, with 9 bases sitting between them. The CDR3 is 15 residues long. The germline V gene has CDR1 MNHNS and CDR2 SASEGT.